In its sample, the clone carrying this TCR beta chain was seen many times. Its specificity is not known. This record belongs to a study of identical twins. Trimming left V 1 base short and J 12 bases short, with 10 bases between. The CDR3 is 11 amino acids. Germline lookup yields CDR1 DFQATT and CDR2 SNEGSKA (reference sequence). Findings of the study overall: Modelling approaches yielded underestimates of out-of-frame TCR alpha sharing between monozygotic twins. Twins' surplus sharing was weaker for beta out-of-frame sequences.

TCRdb processed the 5' RACE reads anew with MiXCR; each CDR3 protein has one entry. This sample has a few hundred thousand distinct CDR3 sequences, with about 12% found just once. This sample also appeared in a second study, on yellow fever vaccine responses in identical twins.

The TCR was taken from a woman in her late teens or twenties in good health. J is TRBJ2-1 and V is TRBV20-1, with D perhaps matching TRBD2 (6 bases). The specimen sequenced was memory (CD45RO+) T cells sorted from blood. As DNA, the CDR3 is TGCAGTGCTAGAGGCGGGACTCCGCAGTTCTTC. This gives the protein CSARGGTPQFF.